These 30 T cell receptor beta chains came from one sample sequenced in a study of blood T cell repertoires in COVID-19 (dated by TCRdb to the early 2020s). Library preparation employed the immunoSEQ multiplex PCR assay. Here the immuneACCESS table is served through TCRdb, limited to in-frame sequences with V and J called. Missing clones are a known gap in these copies; in checked studies unresolved V genes cover under half, and the rest lacks a known reason. The sample contains about 55,000 clones, around four fifths of them found a single time. The top ten hold more than 13% of the sample. The sequenced material came from peripheral blood. The source of these receptors is a human donor in a cohort sampled during active COVID-19.

V gene TRBV7-8 combines with J gene TRBJ1-2; 8 bases are shared with TRBD1. CDR1 and CDR2 (germline): SGHVS, FQNEAQ. V shed 0 bases and J 4 bases; nucleotides not matched to a gene: 4. CDR3 length: 15 amino acids. CDR3 sequence (DNA): TGTGCCAGCAGCTTAGCCCCAGGGGGCCCCTATGGCTACACCTTC. This codes for CASSLAPGGPYGYTF.

The rearrangement links TRBV11-1 to TRBJ2-3; TRBD2 is a possible D gene (7 bases). The V gene lost 5 bases and the J gene lost 1 base, with 13 bases spanning the gap. The CDR3 has 15 amino acids. Germline V gene sequence: CDR1 SGHAT, CDR2 FQDESV (reference sequence). In DNA, the CDR3 is TGTGCCAGCAGCCTAAGGGGGGGAGGCACAGATACGCAGTATTTT. The encoded protein is CASSLRGGGTDTQYF.

There are a few counts of this clone. The chain links TRBV19 to TRBJ2-6, with 7 bases that match TRBD1. Per germline, CDR1 LNHDA and CDR2 SQIVND (reference sequence). This CDR3 spans 15 amino acids. J was trimmed by 4 bases and V by 7 bases; bases with no gene match: 7. Here the CDR3 DNA reads TGTGCCAGTACCTACAGGGGAGCAGGGGCCAACGTCCTGACTTTC. It is translated as CASTYRGAGANVLTF.

The V gene is TRBV13, the J gene TRBJ1-1, with a possible D match to TRBD1 (6 bases). Germline CDR1 is PRHDT and CDR2 is FYEKMQ (reference sequence). This CDR3 is 15 amino acids long. With 4 bases removed from V and 0 bases from J, the gap between germline ends came to 12 bases. CDR3 region: CASSSWGGMNTEAFF. In nucleotides, the CDR3 is TGTGCCAGCAGCTCCTGGGGGGGCATGAACACTGAAGCTTTCTTT.

The chain has TRBV5-4 and TRBJ1-2; D might be TRBD1 (6 bases). CDR1 and CDR2 from the germline V gene are SGHNT and YYREEE (reference sequence). V was pared by 4 bases and J by 4 bases, with 8 bases between. The CDR3 covers 12 residues. The CDR3 is CASSPDSYGYTF. CDR3 in DNA: TGTGCCAGCAGCCCGGACAGCTATGGCTACACCTTC.

The chain links TRBV6-5 to TRBJ2-7, with 7 bases identical to TRBD2. The V gene's germline CDR1 is MNHEY and CDR2 SVGAGI. J gave up 0 bases and V 6 bases, and 5 bases lay outside the gene matches. This CDR3 is built from 14 residues. CDR3 protein: CASSRGGSSYEQYF. CDR3 bases: TGTGCCAGCAGCCGCGGGGGTAGCTCCTACGAGCAGTACTTC.

The V and J genes are TRBV27 and TRBJ2-1; perhaps TRBD2 as D (6 bases). The CDR3 runs to 17 residues. With 2 bases removed from V and 5 bases from J, the gap between germline ends came to 19 bases. Germline CDR1 MNHEY, CDR2 SMNVEV (reference sequence). The DNA for the CDR3 is TGTGCCAGCAGTTTAGTTTTTCCCCCTCGGAGGGACAATGAGCAGTTCTTC. Translating it yields CASSLVFPPRRDNEQFF.

This chain uses TRBV10-2 with TRBJ2-1; 10 bases match TRBD2. V shed 7 bases, J shed 0 bases, and the junction held 3 bases outside the gene matches. Germline V gene lookup returns CDR1 WSHSY and CDR2 SAAADI. The CDR3 is made up of 15 amino acids. DNA for the CDR3: TGCGCCAGCAATAGCGGGGGGAGCTCCTACAATGAGCAGTTCTTC. It encodes CASNSGGSSYNEQFF.

The chain recombines TRBV4-1 with TRBJ2-7; D remains unclear. V was pared by 0 bases and J by 2 bases, with 8 bases between. The germline V gene has CDR1 MGHRA and CDR2 YSYEKL. The length of the CDR3 is 14 residues. The CDR3 region has the DNA TGCGCCAGCAGCCAAGATGAGAGGCCCTACGAGCAGTACTTC. Encoded protein: CASSQDERPYEQYF.

This chain connects TRBV28 to TRBJ2-1, with TRBD2 identical over 10 bases. The CDR3 runs 14 residues. Germline CDR1 MDHEN, CDR2 SYDVKM. J lost 15 bases, V lost 3 bases, and 11 bases had no gene match. The DNA for the CDR3 is TGTGCCAGCAGTTTGGCACTAGCGGGGCGAACACCGTTCTTC. It specifies CASSLALAGRTPFF.

This chain joins TRBV5-1 and TRBJ1-3; 12 bases line up with TRBD1. Germline V gene lookup returns CDR1 SGHRS and CDR2 YFSETQ. This CDR3 has 21 amino acids. V lost 1 base, J lost 4 bases, and 18 bases stayed unmatched. CDR3 sequence: CASSLSPSGTGGNGLGNTIYF. For the CDR3, the DNA is TGCGCCAGCAGCTTGTCCCCCTCCGGGACAGGGGGCAATGGACTCGGAAACACCATATATTTT.

CDR3 bases: TGCGCCAGCAGCCGACTAGCGGGAGAAAAAGATACGCAGTATTTT. This gives the protein CASSRLAGEKDTQYF. The V and J genes are TRBV5-1 and TRBJ2-3; TRBD2 matches 12 bases. Trimming removed 4 bases from V and 5 bases from J; junction bases left unmatched: 5. The CDR3 is made up of 15 amino acids. CDR1 is SGHRS and CDR2 is YFSETQ in the germline V gene.

The chain is built from TRBV27 and TRBJ2-7; 9 bases agree with TRBD2. The ends lost 8 bases at V and 4 bases at J; junction bases unmatched: 6. The CDR3 is 13 amino acids. Germline V gene sequence: CDR1 MNHEY, CDR2 SMNVEV (reference sequence). The CDR3 DNA is TGTGCCAGCGCAAGCGGGAGGCGGTACGAGCAGTACTTC. It is translated as CASASGRRYEQYF.

The chain has TRBV7-2 and TRBJ2-7, with 10 positions matching TRBD2. CDR3 length: 15 amino acids. Germline values: CDR1 SGHTA, CDR2 FQGNSA. Unmatched junction bases numbered 1, after V lost 2 bases and J lost 0 bases. The CDR3 sequence is CASSLLAGASYEQYF. For the CDR3, the DNA is TGTGCCAGCAGCTTACTAGCGGGGGCCTCCTACGAGCAGTACTTC.

The gene calls are TRBV5-8 and TRBJ2-7; 9 bases align to TRBD2. Per germline, CDR1 SGHTS and CDR2 YDEGEE. Unmatched junction bases numbered 3, after V lost 0 bases and J lost 2 bases. This CDR3 has 15 residues. CDR3 bases: TGTGCCAGCAGCTTGGCGGCGGGGGGGGCCTACGAGCAGTACTTC. Protein sequence: CASSLAAGGAYEQYF.

The chain links TRBV28 to TRBJ2-2; 9 positions match TRBD2. After removal of 3 bases from V and 5 bases from J, the junction contained 7 bases not matched to a gene. Germline V gives CDR1 MDHEN, CDR2 SYDVKM. This CDR3 region has 16 residues. The CDR3 is CASSLFRRGGTGELFF. The CDR3 coding sequence is TGTGCCAGCAGTTTGTTTCGGCGGGGGGGGACCGGGGAGCTGTTTTTT.

The rearrangement links TRBV7-9 to TRBJ1-2; TRBD1 matches 8 bases. V was pared by 0 bases and J by 4 bases, with 4 bases of the junction left unmatched. Per the germline V gene, CDR1 is SEHNR and CDR2 is FQNEAQ (reference sequence). This CDR3 contains 15 residues. The DNA for the CDR3 is TGTGCCAGCAGCTTAGCCGGACAGGGCATCTATGGCTACACCTTC. It encodes CASSLAGQGIYGYTF.

The V gene is TRBV6-4, the J gene TRBJ2-3, with TRBD2 matching over 8 bases. The germline gives CDR1 MRHNA, CDR2 SNTAGT. Trimming cost V 3 bases and J 2 bases; bases outside gene matches: 4. The CDR3 covers 15 residues. CDR3 nucleotides: TGTGCCAGCAGTGAGGGCGGGGGGATCACAGATACGCAGTATTTT. It yields the protein CASSEGGGITDTQYF.

The CDR3 coding sequence is TGTGCCAGCAGCTTAGGTCAGGGGAATCAGCCCCAGCATTTT. This gives the protein CASSLGQGNQPQHF. V is TRBV7-2 and J is TRBJ1-5; D may be TRBD1 (6 bases). There are 14 residues in the CDR3. The V end lost 1 base, the J end lost 4 bases, and 8 bases lay between the germline ends. The germline CDR1 and CDR2 sequences are SGHTA and FQGNSA. The variable domain in full, with the rest retrieved from reference TRBV7-2 and TRBJ1-5, is GAGVSQSPSNKVTEKGKDVELRCDPISGHTALYWYRQSLGQGLEFLIYFQGNSAPDKSGLPSDRFSAERTGGSVSTLTIQRTQQEDSAVYLCASSLGQGNQPQHFGDGTRLSIL.

CDR3 sequence reads: CASSYGTSSNEQFF. The CDR3 DNA reads TGTGCCAGCAGTTACGGGACAAGTTCCAATGAGCAGTTCTTC. The gene calls are TRBV6-2 or TRBV6-3 and TRBJ2-1, with D perhaps TRBD1 (6 bases). V lost 2 bases and J 6 bases, leaving 11 bases between the germline ends. The length of the CDR3 is 14 residues. Germline-derived CDR1 and CDR2 are MNHEY and SVGEGT.

This clone was seen ten or more times. V usage is TRBV23-1 and J usage is TRBJ2-1, with a weak D call TRBD2 (6 bases). TRBV23-1 is an ORF, with its function uncertain. The CDR3 consists of 14 residues. Trimming cost V 4 bases and J 4 bases, with 11 bases left between them. CDR3 DNA sequence: TGCGCCAGCAGTCCCTTAGCGGAGTACAATGAGCAGTTCTTC. Encoded protein: CASSPLAEYNEQFF.

The V gene is TRBV28, the J gene TRBJ2-7, with a weak D call TRBD1 (5 bases). Germline assignment: CDR1 MDHEN and CDR2 SYDVKM. The CDR3 contains 12 residues. The V gene lost 5 bases and the J gene lost 4 bases, with 9 bases spanning the gap. The DNA of the CDR3 is TGTGCCAGCAGTAGAGACAGATACGAGCAGTACTTC. Translating gives CASSRDRYEQYF.

J is TRBJ1-1 and V is TRBV28; D gene ambiguous. V was trimmed by 6 bases and J by 0 bases, leaving 8 bases between them. The CDR3 runs 13 residues. Germline values: CDR1 MDHEN, CDR2 SYDVKM. The CDR3, as DNA: TGTGCCAGCAGAAATAACATGAACACTGAAGCTTTCTTT. Its protein product is CASRNNMNTEAFF.

This clone was recorded a few times. This rearrangement joins TRBV4-1 to TRBJ2-7; 8 positions agree with TRBD1. The germline V gene encodes CDR1 MGHRA and CDR2 YSYEKL. The CDR3 is 14 amino acids. The ends lost 7 bases at V and 0 bases at J; junction bases unmatched: 5. The CDR3 is CASTRDRSSYEQYF. The CDR3 DNA reads as TGCGCCAGCACTCGGGACAGGAGCTCCTACGAGCAGTACTTC.

This sequence joins TRBV10-3 and TRBJ2-3; 8 nucleotides align to TRBD2. Trimming at V came to 6 bases and at J to 4 bases, leaving 6 bases not matched to a gene. Germline V gene data show CDR1 as ENHRY and CDR2 as SYGVKD. CDR3 size: 14 residues. The CDR3 spells CAIRDTGGSDTQYF. The CDR3 nucleotides read TGTGCCATCAGGGATACGGGGGGGTCAGATACGCAGTATTTT.

This clone was found once. V usage is TRBV6-5 and J usage is TRBJ2-7; the D gene is possibly TRBD1 (5 bases). V dropped 2 bases and J dropped 3 bases, with 14 bases sitting between them. Per the germline V gene, CDR1 is MNHEY and CDR2 is SVGAGI. This CDR3 is 15 amino acids long. The CDR3 region is CASSYTTAVGYEQYF. DNA of the CDR3: TGTGCCAGCAGTTACACGACAGCCGTAGGCTACGAGCAGTACTTC.

This chain joins TRBV4-1 and TRBJ1-4; D remains unclear. Trimming took 4 bases from V and 0 from J, leaving 12 bases between them. CDR1 and CDR2 (germline): MGHRA, YSYEKL. CDR3 length equals 16 residues. As DNA, the CDR3 is TGCGCCAGCAGCCGCGTTTACAGCTCAACTAATGAAAAACTGTTTTTT. It codes for CASSRVYSSTNEKLFF.

The gene calls are TRBV9 and TRBJ1-6, with 9 bases matching TRBD1. J was trimmed by 7 bases and V by 4 bases; bases with no gene match: 3. The CDR3 runs to 14 residues. Germline CDR1 and CDR2: SGDLS and YYNGEE. CDR3 loop: CASSPGTGNSPLHF. DNA for the CDR3: TGTGCCAGCAGCCCCGGGACAGGGAATTCACCCCTCCACTTT.

This chain joins TRBV29-1 and TRBJ2-7, with D possibly being TRBD2 (6 bases). The CDR3 has 11 amino acids. V was cut by 7 bases and J by 5 bases, with 12 bases left in between. The V gene's germline CDR1 is SQVTM and CDR2 ANQGSEA. CDR3 nucleotides: TGCAGCGCCGGGAGAAGGGACGAGCAGTACTTC. As protein: CSAGRRDEQYF.

V is TRBV19 and J is TRBJ1-4; 9 nucleotides agree with TRBD1. CDR1 is LNHDA, CDR2 SQIVND, per germline (reference sequence). V shed 3 bases and J 8 bases; nucleotides not matched to a gene: 4. The CDR3 is made up of 14 amino acids. This chain's CDR3 is CASSIDRGNEKLFF. The CDR3 region has the DNA TGTGCCAGTAGTATCGACAGGGGGAACGAAAAACTGTTTTTT.